This is a list of T cell receptor beta chains from one sample in a study of T cell responses to AZD1222 COVID-19 vaccine. Assay: immunoSEQ multiplex PCR; the TCRdb copy retains only in-frame clones and omits some. Of 70,000 to 95,000 clones in the sample, 80% to 95% were seen once. This specimen was peripheral blood, taken 28 days after the second AZD1222 dose. Receptors were obtained from an adult who received the AZD1222 COVID-19 vaccine. CDR3s include the opening cysteine and the closing phenylalanine or tryptophan. D genes are given only for firm matches. Rows give clone size only sometimes, using once, few, many, or a class for an expanded clone.

v_call	clone_size	d_call	j_call	cdr3_aa	cdr3_nt
TRBV6-2/TRBV6-3	once	TRBD2	TRBJ2-7	CASSFQGTSGISYEQYF	TGTGCCAGCAGTTTTCAAGGGACTAGCGGGATCTCCTACGAGCAGTACTTC
TRBV18	.	TRBD1	TRBJ1-6	CASSIDRGSPLHF	TGTGCCAGCTCAATAGACAGGGGTTCACCCCTCCACTTT
TRBV2	.	TRBD1	TRBJ1-1	CASSETGDRNTEAFF	TGTGCCAGCAGTGAAACAGGGGACCGGAACACTGAAGCTTTCTTT
TRBV11-2	.	.	TRBJ1-4	CASGSGIGEKLFF	TGTGCCAGCGGATCAGGGATTGGGGAAAAACTGTTTTTT
TRBV6-5	.	.	TRBJ1-4	CASRISATNEKLFF	TGTGCCAGCAGGATTTCTGCAACTAATGAAAAACTGTTTTTT
TRBV20-1	few	.	TRBJ1-5	CSARSGQPQHF	TGCAGTGCTAGGAGTGGTCAGCCCCAGCATTTT
TRBV19	.	TRBD1	TRBJ1-5	CASSPTGGPNQPQHF	TGTGCCAGTAGCCCGACAGGGGGTCCCAATCAGCCCCAGCATTTT
TRBV6-5	.	.	TRBJ2-7	CASRTDFYEQYF	TGTGCCAGCAGGACAGATTTCTACGAGCAGTACTTC
TRBV2	once	TRBD1	TRBJ1-2	CASRQGAQGYTF	TGTGCCAGCAGGCAGGGGGCGCAAGGCTACACCTTC
TRBV18	.	.	TRBJ2-6	CASSQGGIESNVLTF	TGTGCCAGCTCCCAGGGGGGAATTGAGTCCAACGTCCTGACTTTC
TRBV7-9	.	.	TRBJ2-7	CASSLWDVTIYEQYF	TGTGCCAGCAGCTTATGGGACGTGACTATCTACGAGCAGTACTTC
TRBV5-4	.	.	TRBJ2-2	CASSLEGNTGELFF	TGTGCCAGCAGCTTGGAGGGCAACACCGGGGAGCTGTTTTTT
TRBV7-2	once	TRBD1	TRBJ2-7	CASSARDRGREQYF	TGTGCCAGCAGCGCCCGGGACAGGGGTCGCGAGCAGTACTTC
TRBV28	.	.	TRBJ1-1	CASSFWGREAFF	TGTGCCAGCAGTTTTTGGGGGCGCGAAGCTTTCTTT
TRBV7-2	few	TRBD2	TRBJ2-7	CASSLGSGNPYEQYF	TGTGCCAGCAGCTTAGGTAGCGGGAACCCCTACGAGCAGTACTTC
TRBV19	.	.	TRBJ1-5	CASTTGLSNQPQHF	TGTGCCAGTACCACAGGACTTAGCAATCAGCCCCAGCATTTT
TRBV19	.	.	TRBJ2-7	CASSSPTENYEQYF	TGTGCCAGTAGTAGTCCGACAGAGAACTACGAGCAGTACTTC
TRBV6-5	.	TRBD2	TRBJ2-1	CASNIRGELYNEQFF	TGTGCCAGCAACATTCGGGGGGAGCTCTACAATGAGCAGTTCTTC
TRBV5-1	.	TRBD1	TRBJ1-1	CASSFADRLNTEAFF	TGCGCCAGCAGCTTCGCGGACAGGCTGAACACTGAAGCTTTCTTT
TRBV28	.	.	TRBJ1-1	CASSPHNVRNTEAFF	TGTGCCAGCAGCCCTCACAACGTCAGGAACACTGAAGCTTTCTTT
TRBV7-3	.	.	TRBJ1-2	CASSLIRGKANYGYTF	TGTGCCAGCAGCTTAATAAGAGGAAAAGCTAACTATGGCTACACCTTC
TRBV30	once	.	TRBJ1-5	CAWDFGRESNQPQHF	TGTGCCTGGGACTTTGGTAGGGAGAGCAATCAGCCCCAGCATTTT
TRBV28	.	.	TRBJ1-2	CASSLRGGGYTF	TGTGCCAGCAGTTTACGGGGCGGTGGCTACACCTTC